What follows describes a single T cell receptor beta chain. The target antigen is unknown. Germline CDR1 and CDR2: MGHRA and YSYEKL. The V gene lost 3 bases and the J gene lost 5 bases, with 10 bases spanning the gap. The CDR3 covers 13 residues. The source of the sample is a study of cytomegalovirus exposure and HLA in healthy donors. The PCR ran on 60 Vbeta and 13 Jbeta primers. TCRdb's table, derived via immunoSEQ multiplex PCR, lists solely in-frame clones and lacks some. The sample shows just over 150,000 clones, about 75% of them seen only once. Study-wide findings and caveats: A few of the chains that were CMV-associated were confirmed in vitro to be specific for CMV antigens. As a later analysis revealed, most CMV-associated TCR beta chains appeared HLA-restricted.

The V and J genes are TRBV4-1 and TRBJ1-1; D remains unclear. The source of this sequence is a female donor in good health and CMV-seronegative. The sequencing input was PBMCs. The chain's CDR3 is CASSHEGGTEAFF. The CDR3 DNA reads as TGCGCCAGCAGCCATGAGGGAGGGACTGAAGCTTTCTTT.